What follows are 7 T cell receptor beta chains derived from one specimen sequenced in a study of shared clonotypes between healthy human individuals (dated by TCRdb to 2018 to 2020). Library creation used the immunoSEQ multiplex PCR assay. The source is immuneACCESS, and TCRdb retained only in-frame sequences with V and J called. Part of the clones is not carried over; for the studies checked, unresolved V genes explain less than half of this, and the remainder is unexplained. The table for this sample lists millions of clones; just over 90% of them were counted only once. The biggest ten clones account for roughly 1.7% of the sample. For the CD8 naive samples, CD45RO-negative cells were positively selected for CCR7, yielding a CD45RA+CCR7+ population from which TemRA cells were excluded. Sequenced sample: naive CD8+ T cells from PBMCs. The sample's cell subset or site label, in plain terms: CD45RA+CCR7+. The receptors were sampled from a man younger than 35 in good health. Some clones in this sample may be carry-over from other donors' samples.

V usage is TRBV4-1 and J usage is TRBJ1-2; 12 bases line up with TRBD1. V lost 3 bases to trimming and J lost 3 bases; unmatched junction nucleotides: 11. There are 18 residues in the CDR3. CDR1 is MGHRA, CDR2 YSYEKL, per germline. This CDR3 reads CASSHLPGQGASDYGYTF. The CDR3 DNA sequence: TGCGCCAGCAGCCACCTACCGGGACAGGGGGCCTCGGACTATGGCTACACCTTC.

J is TRBJ2-7 and V is TRBV7-2, with TRBD2 matching 7 bases. V lost 3 bases, J lost 3 bases, and 8 bases stayed unmatched. Germline lookup yields CDR1 SGHTA and CDR2 FQGNSA. The CDR3 length is 15 residues. The CDR3 sequence is CASSFPAGALYEQYF. DNA of the CDR3: TGTGCCAGCAGCTTTCCCGCGGGAGCGCTCTACGAGCAGTACTTC.

The chain is built from TRBV6-6 and TRBJ2-7, with D unclear. The CDR3 contains 15 residues. Trimming removed 5 bases at V and 2 bases at J, with 16 bases between. CDR1 and CDR2 (germline): MNHNY, SVGAGI (reference sequence). The CDR3 sequence: CASSPGPYSPYEQYF. The CDR3, as DNA: TGTGCCAGCAGTCCGGGCCCTTACAGCCCCTACGAGCAGTACTTC.

The chain links TRBV25-1 to TRBJ2-3, with D unclear. V lost 6 bases, J lost 5 bases, and 12 bases lay in between. The CDR3 runs to 13 residues. Germline lookup yields CDR1 MGHDK and CDR2 SYGVNS. The CDR3 DNA reads TGTGCCAGCAGCCGGTCTCTGGGAGATACGCAGTATTTT. This translates into CASSRSLGDTQYF.

The V call is TRBV28, the J call TRBJ1-5, with TRBD1 as a possible D gene (6 bases). The V and J ends lost 5 bases and 1 base respectively, with 21 bases between them. The CDR3 covers 18 residues. CDR1 is MDHEN, CDR2 SYDVKM, per germline. The CDR3, as DNA: TGTGCCAGCAGTCTCCCCGGACAGCCTACCTTAAGCAATCAGCCCCAGCATTTT. Encoded protein: CASSLPGQPTLSNQPQHF.

The V call is TRBV9, the J call TRBJ1-3; 7 bases align to TRBD1. The CDR3 runs 17 residues. From germline, CDR1 is SGDLS and CDR2 YYNGEE. V lost 2 bases, J lost 1 base, and 9 bases stayed unmatched. The DNA of the CDR3 is TGTGCCAGCAGCGTGAATAAGGGGGCTGAATCTGGAAACACCATATATTTT. Its translation is CASSVNKGAESGNTIYF.

V usage is TRBV13 and J usage is TRBJ1-2; 12 bases are a match to TRBD1. With V trimmed by 3 bases and J by 6 bases, 8 bases remained unmatched. The germline V gene encodes CDR1 PRHDT and CDR2 FYEKMQ (reference sequence). The CDR3 totals 16 residues. CDR3 nucleotides: TGTGCCAGCAGCTTTGGTCCGGGACAGGGGGCGGATGGCTACACCTTC. Its translation is CASSFGPGQGADGYTF.